The present TCR beta chain was sequenced within a study of T cells in Graves' hyperthyroidism and ophthalmopathy. As concerns this clonotype: Its specificity is not known.

Researchers took RNA transcripts and amplified the TCR beta CDR3 regions from them. The HTBI primer set served for first-round RT-PCR of the TCR CDR3. MiXCR, run by TCRdb on the multiplex PCR reads, gives a single entry per CDR3 protein. The sample holds around 350,000 distinct CDR3 sequences, 15% seen once. Germline V gene lookup returns CDR1 MNHEY and CDR2 SVGEGT. Trimming cost V 4 bases and J 0 bases, with 10 bases left between them. This CDR3 region has 14 residues. Uncontrolled infection, other autoimmune disease, pregnancy or lactation disqualified patients from enrolment. Regarding the study as a whole: Researchers report that a 13 V-J model separated ophthalmopathy from stable hyperthyroidism. Median prediction lead before ophthalmopathy onset was 5 to 7 months with the model.

The sequence was collected from a woman aged 60-75 years with Graves' ophthalmopathy. The sequencing input was blood. This chain joins TRBV6-2 or TRBV6-3 and TRBJ2-7; no clear D. In DNA form, the CDR3 reads TGTGCCAGCAGTTCTCTGGGTAGCTCCTACGAGCAGTACTTC. Protein sequence: CASSSLGSSYEQYF.